Relative to its sample, the clone carrying this T cell receptor beta chain is medium-sized (0.01 to 0.1%). The same CDR3 arises from other DNA sequences in this sample as well. Germline assignment: CDR1 DFQATT and CDR2 SNEGSKA (reference sequence). CDR3 length equals 11 residues. V dropped 6 bases and J dropped 4 bases, with 10 bases sitting between them. During colonoscopy, one to two rectal pinch biopsies were collected. These data come from a study of pediatric ulcerative colitis. Assay used: immunoSEQ multiplex PCR; TCRdb lists only in-frame clones, some missing. This table holds 15,000 to 20,000 clones, about two thirds found once.

The source material was gut tissue. This rearrangement joins TRBV20-1 to TRBJ2-7; D uncertain. This receptor was identified in a girl aged 10 to 17 with moderate ulcerative colitis. The CDR3 sequence is CSAADAYEQYF. The CDR3 DNA follows: TGCAGTGCCGCCGACGCGTACGAGCAGTACTTC.